This T cell receptor (beta chain) was profiled in a study of cytomegalovirus exposure and HLA in healthy donors. Primers for the PCR totalled 60 Vbeta and 13 Jbeta. Clones were sequenced by immunoSEQ multiplex PCR, and TCRdb holds only the in-frame ones, with some missing. The sample includes 170,000 or so clones, around 84% of them seen just once. The length of the CDR3 is 15 residues. The V gene's germline CDR1 is SNHLY and CDR2 FYNNEI. Germline trimming cut 4 bases from V and 3 bases from J; bases unmatched to any gene: 7. Sample: PBMCs. The sequence was obtained from a woman aged 40-49 years in good health and CMV-seronegative. The chain joins TRBV2 to TRBJ2-5; 8 nucleotides match TRBD1. CDR3 sequence (DNA): TGTGCCAGCAGTGGGCAATTGACAGGGGAAGAGACCCAGTACTTC. Its protein is CASSGQLTGEETQYF.